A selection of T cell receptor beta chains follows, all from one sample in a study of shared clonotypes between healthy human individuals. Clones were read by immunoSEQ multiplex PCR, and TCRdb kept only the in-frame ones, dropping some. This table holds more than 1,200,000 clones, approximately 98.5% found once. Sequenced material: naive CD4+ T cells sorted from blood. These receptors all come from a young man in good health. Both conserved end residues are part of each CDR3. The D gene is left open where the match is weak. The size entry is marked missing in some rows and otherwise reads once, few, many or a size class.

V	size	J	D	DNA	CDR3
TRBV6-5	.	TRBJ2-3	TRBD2	TGTGCCAGCAGTTTGAGCGGGAGGGCCACGGGGCAGTATTTT	CASSLSGRATGQYF
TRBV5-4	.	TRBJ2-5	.	TGTGCCAGCAGCTTGGGTGCAGGTTGGAGCCAAGAGACCCAGTACTTC	CASSLGAGWSQETQYF
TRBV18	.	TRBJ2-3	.	TGTGCCAGCTCACCACCAGCCAGCGGTAGTAGCACAGATACGCAGTATTTT	CASSPPASGSSTDTQYF
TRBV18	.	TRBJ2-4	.	TGTGCCAGCTCACCAACAGGGCCGAAAAACATTCAGTACTTC	CASSPTGPKNIQYF
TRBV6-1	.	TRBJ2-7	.	TGTGCCAGCTGTTTTTCAGGGCAATTTGCCTACGAGCAGTACTTC	CASCFSGQFAYEQYF
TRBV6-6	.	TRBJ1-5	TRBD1	TGTGCCAGCAGGGCGGGACAGGGCATAAGCAATCAGCCCCAGCATTTT	CASRAGQGISNQPQHF
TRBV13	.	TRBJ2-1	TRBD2	TGTGCCAGCAGCGTAGCCCCGCCTAGCGGGAGGGCCCATGAGCAGTTCTTC	CASSVAPPSGRAHEQFF
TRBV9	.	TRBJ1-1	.	TGTGCCAGCAGCGTAGGGGGGACGGGCACTGAAGCTTTCTTT	CASSVGGTGTEAFF
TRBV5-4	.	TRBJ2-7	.	TGTGCCAGCAGCTTGGACCGCGTGGAGTACTTC	CASSLDRVEYF
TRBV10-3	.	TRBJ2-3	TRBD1	TGTGCCATCAGCTCCACCCGACAGGGATGGACGCAGTATTTT	CAISSTRQGWTQYF
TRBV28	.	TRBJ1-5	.	TGTGCCAGCAGTTTGTCCGGGAGATACAATCAGCCCCAGCATTTT	CASSLSGRYNQPQHF
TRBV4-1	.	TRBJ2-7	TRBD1	TGCGCCAGCAGCCAAGATCGTAGGACAGGGCTCTACGAGCAGTACTTC	CASSQDRRTGLYEQYF
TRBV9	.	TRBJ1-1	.	TGTGCCAGCAGCCCACAGGAGTGGGTGACTGAAGCTTTCTTT	CASSPQEWVTEAFF
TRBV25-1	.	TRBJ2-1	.	TGTGCCAGCAGGAGTGCGGGTGAGCAGTTCTTC	CASRSAGEQFF
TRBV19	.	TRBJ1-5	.	TGTGCCAGTAGTGAGAGAAGTCAGCCCCAGCATTTT	CASSERSQPQHF
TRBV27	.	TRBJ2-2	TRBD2	TGTGCCAGCAGTCCCCGACTAGCGGGAGAGGGCACCGGGGAGCTGTTTTTT	CASSPRLAGEGTGELFF
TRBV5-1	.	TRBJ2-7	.	TGCGCCAGCGCCAAGGCTTCCCGGGTAGCCTACGAGCAGTACTTC	CASAKASRVAYEQYF
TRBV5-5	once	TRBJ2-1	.	TGTGCCAGCAGCTTGATGTTGAGGGTGTCCTACAATGAGCAGTTCTTC	CASSLMLRVSYNEQFF
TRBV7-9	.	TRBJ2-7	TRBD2	TGTGCCAGCAGCGTCGGACTAGATTACTACGAGCAGTACTTC	CASSVGLDYYEQYF
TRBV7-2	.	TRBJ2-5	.	TGTGCCAGCAGCTTTAGTGGGCGCCAAGAGACCCAGTACTTC	CASSFSGRQETQYF
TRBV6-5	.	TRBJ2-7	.	TGTGCCAGCAGTTACTCGAGGGAGGGGGGGGCTGGCCAGTACTTC	CASSYSREGGAGQYF
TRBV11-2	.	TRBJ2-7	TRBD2	TGTGCCAGCAGCGGGGGACTAGCACGCGAGCAGTACTTC	CASSGGLAREQYF
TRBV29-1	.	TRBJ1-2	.	TGCAGCGTTGAACCGGACGGAGCCTATGGCTACACCTTC	CSVEPDGAYGYTF
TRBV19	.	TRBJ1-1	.	TGTGCCAGTAGTAGACCGTTCAGGGGAATGAACACTGAAGCTTTCTTT	CASSRPFRGMNTEAFF
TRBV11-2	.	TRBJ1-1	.	TGTGCCAGCAGCTTAGTTCCGAGAGAATGGGCTTTCTTT	CASSLVPREWAFF
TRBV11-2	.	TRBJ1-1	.	TGTGCCAGCAGCTACGGCGGGGGCAAGAACACTGAAGCTTTCTTT	CASSYGGGKNTEAFF
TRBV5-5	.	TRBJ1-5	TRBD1	TGTGCCAGCAGCCCCGGGACAGGGGCCCGGGTGAAGCATTTT	CASSPGTGARVKHF
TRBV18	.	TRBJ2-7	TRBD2	TGTGCCAGCTCACCTGCCCCCGCGATAGCGGGAGGGCCCCCTCACGAGCAGTACTTC	CASSPAPAIAGGPPHEQYF
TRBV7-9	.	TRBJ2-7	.	TGTGCCAGCAGCTTAACAGATCGCACCCCCTACGAGCAGTACTTC	CASSLTDRTPYEQYF
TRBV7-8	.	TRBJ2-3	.	TGTGCCAGCAGCTTTTCTCATACGCAGTATTTT	CASSFSHTQYF
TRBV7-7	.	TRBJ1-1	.	TGTGCTAGCAGCCCGGCCCCTTGGGACACTGAAGCTTTCTTT	CASSPAPWDTEAFF
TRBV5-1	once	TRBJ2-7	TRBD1	TGCGCCAGCAGCTTTAGGGACAGGGGATCCCACGAGCAGTACTTC	CASSFRDRGSHEQYF
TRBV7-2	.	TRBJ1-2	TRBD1	TGTGCCAGCAGCTTACCACCCGGGACAGGGGACGGCTACACCTTC	CASSLPPGTGDGYTF
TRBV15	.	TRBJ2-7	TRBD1	TGTGCCACCAGCTCAACTACAGGGGCAGGCTCCTACGAGCAGTACTTC	CATSSTTGAGSYEQYF
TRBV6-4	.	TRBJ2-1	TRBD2	TGTGCCAGCAGTGATCAACTTAGCGGGAAGAACAATGAGCAGTTCTTC	CASSDQLSGKNNEQFF
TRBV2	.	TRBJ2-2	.	TGTGCCAGCAGACCTGGACACATTCGAACATGGGAGCTGTTTTTT	CASRPGHIRTWELFF
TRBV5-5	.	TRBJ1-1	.	TGTGCCAGCAGCTTGTGGTTGGGGTTGAACACTGAAGCTTTCTTT	CASSLWLGLNTEAFF
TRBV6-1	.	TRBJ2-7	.	TGTGCCAGCAGTGAACGTGGAGGACTACTGGGCGGACGCTACGAGCAGTACTTC	CASSERGGLLGGRYEQYF
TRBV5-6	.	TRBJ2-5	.	TGTGCCAGCAGCTCCAATCCAAAGACCCAGTACTTC	CASSSNPKTQYF
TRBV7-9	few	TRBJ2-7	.	TGTGCCAGCACGTCGGGGTACGAGCAGTACTTC	CASTSGYEQYF
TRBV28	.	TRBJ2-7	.	TGTGCCAGCAGTCCGTTCGTGACACAGGGCGCCTACGAGCAGTACTTC	CASSPFVTQGAYEQYF
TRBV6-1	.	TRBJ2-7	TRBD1	TGTGCCAGCATTACCGGGACAGGTGTTTCCTACGAGCAGTACTTC	CASITGTGVSYEQYF